The 3 T cell receptor beta chains presented below share a single source sample, sequenced in a study of blood T cell repertoires in COVID-19. TCRdb's copy holds only in-frame clones and misses some; the assay was immunoSEQ multiplex PCR. Of a few hundred thousand clones listed, roughly nine tenths are singletons. Input material: PBMCs or T cells enriched from blood (not recorded which). The receptor source for this set is a woman under 40 who had recovered from COVID-19.

This chain connects TRBV10-3 to TRBJ1-1; 7 positions agree with TRBD1. J lost 1 base, V lost 8 bases, and 4 bases had no gene match. The CDR3 sequence is 13 residues long. Germline V gene sequence: CDR1 ENHRY, CDR2 SYGVKD. CDR3 sequence (DNA): TGTGCCATCGTCGGACAGGCGAACACTGAAGCTTTCTTT. Translated, it gives CAIVGQANTEAFF.

The chain carries TRBV5-1 and TRBJ1-2, with 7 bases aligning to TRBD1. CDR3 length equals 15 residues. CDR1 is SGHRS and CDR2 is YFSETQ in the germline V gene. V dropped 5 bases and J dropped 8; count of bases not matched to a gene: 15. The CDR3 DNA reads as TGCGCCAGCAGTTCGAGACAGGGTTACCGCGGGGGCTACACCTTC. Protein sequence: CASSSRQGYRGGYTF.

The J gene is TRBJ2-2, the V gene TRBV4-1; D remains unclear. The V end lost 4 bases, the J end lost 4 bases, and 7 bases lay between the germline ends. The CDR3 consists of 13 residues. Germline-derived CDR1 and CDR2 are MGHRA and YSYEKL. Written as DNA, the CDR3 is TGCGCCAGCAGCCCCTTCAGCACCGGGGAGCTGTTTTTT. Its translation: CASSPFSTGELFF.